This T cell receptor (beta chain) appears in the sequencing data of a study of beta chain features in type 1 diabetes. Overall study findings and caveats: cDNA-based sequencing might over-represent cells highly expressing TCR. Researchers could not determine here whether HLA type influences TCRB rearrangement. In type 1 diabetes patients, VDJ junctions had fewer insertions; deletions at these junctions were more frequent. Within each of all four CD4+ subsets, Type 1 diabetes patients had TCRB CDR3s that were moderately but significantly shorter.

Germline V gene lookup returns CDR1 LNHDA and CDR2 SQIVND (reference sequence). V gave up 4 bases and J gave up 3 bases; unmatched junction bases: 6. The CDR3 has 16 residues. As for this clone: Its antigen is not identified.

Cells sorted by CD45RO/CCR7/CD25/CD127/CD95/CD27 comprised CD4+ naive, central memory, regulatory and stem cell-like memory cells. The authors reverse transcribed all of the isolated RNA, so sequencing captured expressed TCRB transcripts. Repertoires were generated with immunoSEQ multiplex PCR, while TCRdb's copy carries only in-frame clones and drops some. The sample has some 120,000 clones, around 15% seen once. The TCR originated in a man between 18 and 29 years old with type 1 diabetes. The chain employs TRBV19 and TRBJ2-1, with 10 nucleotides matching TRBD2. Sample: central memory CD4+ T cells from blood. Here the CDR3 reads CASSTISSGSYNEQFF. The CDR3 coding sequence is TGTGCCAGTAGTACAATCTCTAGCGGGAGCTACAATGAGCAGTTCTTC.